One and the same sample provided the 29 T cell receptor beta chains below, sequenced in a study of T cell responses to AZD1222 COVID-19 vaccine. The repertoire was sequenced with immunoSEQ multiplex PCR; TCRdb's copy has only in-frame clones and lacks some. The sample records approximately 61,000 clones, around 81% being singletons. Sequenced here: peripheral blood, sampled 28 days after the second AZD1222 dose. These receptors were collected from an adult who received the AZD1222 COVID-19 vaccine.

The CDR3 loop is CASSPRTGGTEAFF. Here the CDR3 DNA reads TGTGCCAGCAGTCCCCGGACAGGGGGCACTGAAGCTTTCTTT. The chain recombines TRBV28 with TRBJ1-1; TRBD1 matches 10 bases. Looked up from germline, CDR1 is MDHEN and CDR2 is SYDVKM. The CDR3 is 14 residues long. Unmatched junction bases numbered 4, after V lost 5 bases and J lost 4 bases.

This chain connects TRBV4-3 to TRBJ1-2; D is uncertain. Germline loops: CDR1 LGHNA, CDR2 YSLEER. V gave up 3 bases and J gave up 2 bases, with 4 bases separating them. The CDR3 is 12 residues long. This CDR3 reads CASSHTNYGYTF. The CDR3 DNA sequence: TGCGCCAGCAGCCACACCAACTATGGCTACACCTTC.

This rearrangement joins TRBV7-8 to TRBJ1-1; D may be TRBD1 (6 bases). In germline, CDR1 is SGHVS, CDR2 FQNEAQ. V shed 5 bases and J shed 1 base, with 11 bases lying between them. The CDR3 contains 14 residues. The CDR3 region has the DNA TGTGCCAGCAGCGTAGACAGGAGGAACACTGAAGCTTTCTTT. Its translation is CASSVDRRNTEAFF.

The rearrangement uses TRBV7-8 and TRBJ2-5, with D maybe TRBD1 (6 bases). The V gene's germline CDR1 is SGHVS and CDR2 FQNEAQ. Trimming cost V 7 bases and J 1 base, with 13 bases left between them. CDR3 size: 14 residues. CDR3 bases: TGTGCCAGCACCAAGGGGGACGTCCAAGAGACCCAGTACTTC. It specifies CASTKGDVQETQYF. The variable domain in full, with the rest retrieved from reference TRBV7-8 and TRBJ2-5, is GAGVSQSPRYKVAKRGQDVALRCDPISGHVSLFWYQQALGQGPEFLTYFQNEAQLDKSGLPSDRFFAERPEGSVSTLKIQRTQQEDSAVYLCASTKGDVQETQYFGPGTRLLVL.

V and J are TRBV6-5 and TRBJ2-7; D is possibly TRBD2 (5 bases). The CDR3 has 15 residues. Germline V gene sequence: CDR1 MNHEY, CDR2 SVGAGI. Trimming left V 2 bases short and J 3 bases short, with 14 bases between. In DNA, the CDR3 is TGTGCCAGCAGTTACCGGGATTCGGGGTTCTACGAGCAGTACTTC. It yields the protein CASSYRDSGFYEQYF.

This chain uses TRBV27 with TRBJ2-3; 9 bases align to TRBD1. CDR1 is MNHEY, CDR2 SMNVEV, per germline (reference sequence). The V and J ends lost 3 bases and 5 bases, in that order; junction bases with no gene match: 3. This CDR3 is 14 amino acids long. CDR3 sequence: CASSFWDREDTQYF. The DNA for the CDR3 is TGTGCCAGCAGTTTTTGGGACAGGGAAGATACGCAGTATTTT.

The gene calls are TRBV5-6 and TRBJ1-6, with D tentatively TRBD1 (5 bases). The V gene lost 4 bases and the J gene lost 14 bases, with 16 bases spanning the gap. Germline-derived CDR1 and CDR2 are SGHDT and YYEEEE. The CDR3 runs 13 residues. The CDR3 spells CASSRELLGALHF. The CDR3, as DNA: TGTGCCAGCAGCCGGGAGCTTCTGGGGGCCCTCCACTTT.

The rearrangement uses TRBV12-3 or TRBV12-4 and TRBJ1-2; 7 positions match TRBD1. The length of the CDR3 is 12 residues. Trimming took 6 bases from V and 8 from J; bases not matched to a gene: 6. CDR3 sequence reads: CASRKNRGGYTF. The CDR3 DNA is TGTGCCAGCAGGAAAAACAGGGGAGGCTACACCTTC.

This chain links TRBV9 with TRBJ2-7; TRBD2 is a possible D gene (6 bases). Trimming cost V 4 bases and J 4 bases, with 18 bases left between them. CDR3 length equals 15 residues. The germline gives CDR1 SGDLS, CDR2 YYNGEE. In nucleotides, the CDR3 is TGTGCCAGCAGCCCCCGGAGGGCCGAAGGGTACGAGCAGTACTTC. This sequence encodes CASSPRRAEGYEQYF.

CDR3 loop: CASSYSSGKNEKLFF. The CDR3 nucleotides read TGTGCCAGCAGTTACTCTTCGGGGAAGAATGAAAAACTGTTTTTT. The rearrangement joins TRBV6-5 to TRBJ1-4; D is ambiguous. Per the germline V gene, CDR1 is MNHEY and CDR2 is SVGAGI. V was clipped by 0 bases and J by 5 bases, with 10 bases between them. The CDR3 runs to 15 residues.

This chain uses TRBV4-2 with TRBJ2-3, with 8 bases aligning to TRBD2. CDR3 size: 17 residues. Trimming cost V 1 base and J 6 bases; bases outside gene matches: 12. Germline CDR1 reads LGHNA; CDR2 reads YNFKEQ. The CDR3 DNA sequence: TGTGCCAGCAGCCAAGCGCGGGTGGGACTAGAGTCGGATACGCAGTATTTT. This encodes CASSQARVGLESDTQYF.

The chain uses TRBV19 and TRBJ2-7; 8 bases match TRBD1. The V gene end was trimmed by 5 bases and the J gene end by 4 bases; junction bases not matched to a gene: 10. This CDR3 is built from 15 residues. CDR1 is LNHDA and CDR2 is SQIVND in the germline V gene (reference sequence). CDR3 nucleotides: TGTGCCAGTAGTGCGTCCGGGACAGGAGGGTACGAGCAGTACTTC. Protein: CASSASGTGGYEQYF. Supplemented by reference TRBV19 and TRBJ2-7, the full variable domain reads DGGITQSPKYLFRKEGQNVTLSCEQNLNHDAMYWYRQDPGQGLRLIYYSQIVNDFQKGDIAEGYSVSREKKESFPLTVTSAQKNPTAFYLCASSASGTGGYEQYFGPGTRLTVT.

The chain joins TRBV6-2 or TRBV6-3 to TRBJ1-5; possibly TRBD1 for D (6 bases). The V gene's germline CDR1 is MNHEY and CDR2 SVGEGT. The V and J ends lost 6 bases and 3 bases respectively, with 15 bases between them. The CDR3 has 15 residues. CDR3 bases: TGTGCCAGCAGCCCGAGGGGGACGGCCAATCAGCCCCAGCATTTT. Its protein is CASSPRGTANQPQHF.

The rearrangement links TRBV7-9 to TRBJ1-1; D gene uncertain. Trimming stripped 2 bases from V and 7 bases from J, with 14 bases between. From germline, CDR1 is SEHNR and CDR2 FQNEAQ (reference sequence). The CDR3 runs 14 residues. The CDR3 nucleotides are TGTGCCAGCAGCTTAAAGGGCCTGATCGGTGAAGCTTTCTTT. Protein: CASSLKGLIGEAFF.

This chain uses TRBV19 with TRBJ1-1; a possible D gene is TRBD1 (6 bases). The CDR3 runs 13 residues. V lost 4 bases to trimming and J lost 4 bases, with 10 bases between them. Looked up from germline, CDR1 is LNHDA and CDR2 is SQIVND (reference sequence). The CDR3 DNA sequence: TGTGCCAGTAGTACCCAGGGGCGCACTGAAGCTTTCTTT. Its translation is CASSTQGRTEAFF.

The chain combines TRBV12-3 or TRBV12-4 with TRBJ1-1; D perhaps matches TRBD1 (5 bases). Trimming removed 5 bases from V and 4 bases from J, with 8 bases in between. This CDR3 region has 12 residues. CDR3 in amino acids: CASSPGTTEAFF. The CDR3 DNA is TGTGCCAGCAGTCCCGGGACCACTGAAGCTTTCTTT.

This clone was seen only a few times. V is TRBV7-9 and J is TRBJ2-7, with 7 bases identical to TRBD2. J lost 1 base, V lost 4 bases, and 13 bases had no gene match. This CDR3 has 17 residues. Germline V CDR1 and CDR2: SEHNR, FQNEAQ (reference sequence). The CDR3 region has the DNA TGTGCCAGCAGCTCCCGAACCGGGAGGTTCAAGTCCTACGAGCAGTACTTC. It codes for CASSSRTGRFKSYEQYF.

The chain combines TRBV5-4 with TRBJ2-3, with TRBD2 matching 8 bases. The CDR3 is 16 residues long. The ends lost 4 bases at V and 0 bases at J; junction bases unmatched: 7. Per germline, CDR1 SGHNT and CDR2 YYREEE (reference sequence). CDR3 DNA sequence: TGTGCCAGCAGCAACCGGGTAGCGGGGAGCACAGATACGCAGTATTTT. Amino acid sequence: CASSNRVAGSTDTQYF.

This chain joins TRBV11-2 and TRBJ2-1; D possibly corresponds to TRBD2 (5 bases). V was cut by 2 bases and J by 0 bases, with 8 bases left in between. Germline CDR1 and CDR2: SGHAT and FQNNGV. CDR3 length equals 15 residues. The CDR3 sequence: CASSLWAGSYNEQFF. For the CDR3, the DNA is TGTGCCAGCAGCTTATGGGCGGGCTCCTACAATGAGCAGTTCTTC.

The chain has TRBV5-6 and TRBJ2-3; D is uncertain. This CDR3 has 13 amino acids. Trimming shortened V by 4 bases and J by 5 bases, and 11 bases separated the two germline ends. Germline V gene sequence: CDR1 SGHDT, CDR2 YYEEEE. The CDR3 nucleotides read TGTGCCAGCAGCCCTCGTGGTGGAGATACGCAGTATTTT. Translating gives CASSPRGGDTQYF. Variable domain in full (rest from reference TRBV5-6 and TRBJ2-3): DAGVTQSPTHLIKTRGQQVTLRCSPKSGHDTVSWYQQALGQGPQFIFQYYEEEERQRGNFPDRFSGHQFPNYSSELNVNALLLGDSALYLCASSPRGGDTQYFGPGTRLTVL.

Written as DNA, the CDR3 is TGTGCCTGGGCCTTAACAGGGTACTCAAATGAGCAGTTCTTC. It translates to CAWALTGYSNEQFF. This chain connects TRBV30 to TRBJ2-1; tentatively, D is TRBD1 (6 bases). V lost 5 bases, J lost 7 bases, and 18 bases lay in between. CDR1 and CDR2 (germline): GTSNPN, SVGIG (reference sequence). The CDR3 covers 14 residues.

This rearrangement joins TRBV9 to TRBJ2-3; possible D gene TRBD2, 5 bases. This CDR3 has 14 residues. V shed 3 bases and J shed 2 bases, with 10 bases lying between them. Germline V lookup: CDR1 SGDLS, CDR2 YYNGEE. The CDR3 spells CASSGTLPTDTQYF. Written as DNA, the CDR3 is TGTGCCAGCAGCGGGACTTTACCCACAGATACGCAGTATTTT.

The chain is built from TRBV7-3 and TRBJ2-1, with TRBD2 matching 7 bases. Trimming cost V 4 bases and J 3 bases; bases outside gene matches: 9. Germline V gene data show CDR1 as SGHTA and CDR2 as FQGTGA. This CDR3 has 16 amino acids. The DNA for the CDR3 is TGTGCCAGCAGCTCGTCGCCGGGACTAAACTACAATGAGCAGTTCTTC. As protein: CASSSSPGLNYNEQFF.

The rearrangement joins TRBV5-1 to TRBJ2-1; D is perhaps TRBD2 (5 bases). This CDR3 has 15 amino acids. Germline-derived CDR1 and CDR2 are SGHRS and YFSETQ. The ends were cut back, 7 bases at V and 0 bases at J, with 14 bases in the middle. CDR3 bases: TGCGCCAGCGGGGAGACTTCTAGCTCCTACAATGAGCAGTTCTTC. This sequence encodes CASGETSSSYNEQFF.

V is TRBV7-2 and J is TRBJ2-1, with D unresolved. V gave up 3 bases and J gave up 7 bases, with 7 bases separating them. This CDR3 has 12 amino acids. From germline, CDR1 is SGHTA and CDR2 FQGNSA. The CDR3 sequence: CASSFHGNEQFF. The CDR3 nucleotides read TGTGCCAGCAGCTTTCATGGGAATGAGCAGTTCTTC.

This clone was seen once. This chain links TRBV24-1 with TRBJ2-5; TRBD1 is a possible D gene (5 bases). CDR3 length equals 13 residues. Germline CDR1 and CDR2: KGHDR and SFDVKD. Trimming cost V 6 bases and J 1 base, with 8 bases left between them. The CDR3 protein is CATSRQTQETQYF. CDR3 DNA sequence: TGTGCCACCAGTCGACAGACCCAAGAGACCCAGTACTTC.

J is TRBJ1-3 and V is TRBV7-2, with TRBD1 matching 12 bases. Germline V gene data show CDR1 as SGHTA and CDR2 as FQGNSA. The CDR3 has 17 residues. The V segment lost 0 bases and the J segment 4 bases; nucleotides outside the gene matches: 4. CDR3 sequence (DNA): TGTGCCAGCAGCTTAGCGGGACAGGGGGCGTCCGGAAACACCATATATTTT. Its protein product is CASSLAGQGASGNTIYF. Looking up the rest from reference TRBV7-2 and TRBJ1-3 gives the full variable domain: GAGVSQSPSNKVTEKGKDVELRCDPISGHTALYWYRQSLGQGLEFLIYFQGNSAPDKSGLPSDRFSAERTGGSVSTLTIQRTQQEDSAVYLCASSLAGQGASGNTIYFGEGSWLTVV.

The chain is built from TRBV23-1 and TRBJ1-5, with TRBD1 matching 7 bases. TRBV23-1 is known as an ORF, though its function is uncertain. This CDR3 contains 14 residues. V shed 6 bases and J 0 bases; nucleotides not matched to a gene: 2. The CDR3 loop reads CASRGTDSNQPQHF. CDR3 in DNA: TGCGCCAGCAGGGGGACAGATAGCAATCAGCCCCAGCATTTT.

The chain couples TRBV7-3 to TRBJ2-3; no definite D call. The CDR3 sequence is 13 residues long. Deletions cut 4 bases from V and 0 bases from J, with 5 bases between. Per the germline V gene, CDR1 is SGHTA and CDR2 is FQGTGA. The CDR3: CASSSSSTDTQYF. For the CDR3, the DNA is TGTGCCAGCAGCTCTAGTAGCACAGATACGCAGTATTTT.